The entry below describes one T cell receptor (beta chain). Its antigen is currently unknown. Germline CDR1 ENHRY, CDR2 SYGVKD. V lost 4 bases and J 4 bases, leaving 7 bases between the germline ends. The CDR3 loop spans 12 amino acids. These data originate in a study of cytomegalovirus exposure and HLA in healthy donors. Across the study: There were 85 million or so unique TCRs (from HLA-typed donors) in an early data release. Study-level results: A later analysis showed TCR association rates differing by HLA locus, peaking at DRB1 and lowest at HLA-C.

Primers: 60 Vbeta forward and 13 Jbeta reverse. This table comes from immunoSEQ multiplex PCR, and its TCRdb copy is limited to in-frame clones, with some not included. The sample has approximately 73,000 clones; around 75% are singletons. This clonotype originated in a man in his 70s in good health and CMV-seronegative. The source material was PBMCs. The chain uses TRBV10-3 and TRBJ1-1; no definite D call. The CDR3: CAISVGSTEAFF. Written as DNA, the CDR3 is TGTGCCATCAGTGTGGGGAGCACTGAAGCTTTCTTT.